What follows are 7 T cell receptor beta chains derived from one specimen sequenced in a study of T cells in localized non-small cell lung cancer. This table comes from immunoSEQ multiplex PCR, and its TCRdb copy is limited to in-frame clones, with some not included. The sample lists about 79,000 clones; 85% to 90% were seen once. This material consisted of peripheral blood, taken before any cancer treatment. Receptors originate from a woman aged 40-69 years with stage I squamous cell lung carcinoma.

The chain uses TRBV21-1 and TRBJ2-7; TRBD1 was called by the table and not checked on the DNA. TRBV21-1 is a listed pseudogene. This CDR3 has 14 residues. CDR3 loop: CASSSGTGVYEQYF. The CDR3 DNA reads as TGTGCCAGCAGCTCCGGGACAGGGGTCTACGAGCAGTACTTC.

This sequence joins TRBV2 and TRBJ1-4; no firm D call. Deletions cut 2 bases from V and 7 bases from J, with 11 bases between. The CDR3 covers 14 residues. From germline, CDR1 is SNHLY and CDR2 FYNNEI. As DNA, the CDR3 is TGTGCCAGCAGTGAATTCGGTTGGGGTGAAAAACTGTTTTTT. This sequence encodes CASSEFGWGEKLFF.

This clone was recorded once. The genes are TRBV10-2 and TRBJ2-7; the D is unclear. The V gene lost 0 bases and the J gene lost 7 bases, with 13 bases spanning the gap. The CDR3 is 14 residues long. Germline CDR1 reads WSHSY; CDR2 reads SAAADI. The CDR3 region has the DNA TGCGCCAGCAGTGAGTCTAGGACCTTGGGGGAGCAGTACTTC. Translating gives CASSESRTLGEQYF.

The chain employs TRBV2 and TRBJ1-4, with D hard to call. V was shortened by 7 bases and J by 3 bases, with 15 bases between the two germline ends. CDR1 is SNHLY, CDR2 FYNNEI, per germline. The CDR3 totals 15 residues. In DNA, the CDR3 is TGTGCCAGCACCCCCGAAGGATGGGCTAATGAAAAACTGTTTTTT. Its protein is CASTPEGWANEKLFF. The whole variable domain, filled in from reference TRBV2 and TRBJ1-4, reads EPEVTQTPSHQVTQMGQEVILRCVPISNHLYFYWYRQILGQKVEFLVSFYNNEISEKSEIFDDQFSVERPDGSNFTLKIRSTKLEDSAMYFCASTPEGWANEKLFFGSGTQLSVL.

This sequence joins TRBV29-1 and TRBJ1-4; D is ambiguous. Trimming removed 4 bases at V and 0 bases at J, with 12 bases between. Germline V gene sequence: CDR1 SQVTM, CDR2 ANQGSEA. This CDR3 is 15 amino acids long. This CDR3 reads CSVGGDGATNEKLFF. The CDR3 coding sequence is TGCAGCGTTGGGGGAGACGGTGCAACTAATGAAAAACTGTTTTTT.

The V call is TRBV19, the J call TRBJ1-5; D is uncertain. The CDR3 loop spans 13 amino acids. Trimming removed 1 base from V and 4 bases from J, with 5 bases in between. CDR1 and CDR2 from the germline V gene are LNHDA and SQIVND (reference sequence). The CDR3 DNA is TGTGCCAGTAGTATAGTGGGTAATCAGCCCCAGCATTTT. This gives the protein CASSIVGNQPQHF.

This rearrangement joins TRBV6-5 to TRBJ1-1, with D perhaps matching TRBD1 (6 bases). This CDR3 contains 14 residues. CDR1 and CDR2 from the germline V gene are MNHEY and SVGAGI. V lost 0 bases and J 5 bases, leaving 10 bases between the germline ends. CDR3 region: CASSYSGQGTEAFF. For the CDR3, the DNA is TGTGCCAGCAGTTACTCGGGGCAGGGGACTGAAGCTTTCTTT.